Described below is a single TCR beta chain sequence and its context. This sample was taken from a study of blood T cell repertoires in COVID-19. Study background: From the United States, Italy and Spain came samples of acute and convalescent COVID-19. Sample material is recorded as cDNA or gDNA derived from T cells, B-cell-depleted T cells, or PBMCs.

Germline V gene lookup returns CDR1 SGHRS and CDR2 YFSETQ. The CDR3 loop spans 16 amino acids. V lost 4 bases and J lost 1; bases outside the gene matches: 8. As originally analysed: Estimation of nucleated cell counts was performed using reference gene primer amplification. Libraries were prepared by immunoSEQ multiplex PCR; TCRdb keeps only in-frame clonotypes and omits some of them. D and trimming come from the DNA, and the V and J calls and clone size come from that table. The sample has approximately 150,000 clones, about 92% seen once. The sample comprised peripheral blood. The TCR sequence derives from a human donor in a cohort sampled during active COVID-19. The chain couples TRBV5-1 to TRBJ2-1; 7 nucleotides line up with TRBD1. In nucleotides, the CDR3 is TGCGCCAGCAGCGCATCCGGGACAGTTTCCTACAATGAGCAGTTCTTC. Amino acid sequence: CASSASGTVSYNEQFF.